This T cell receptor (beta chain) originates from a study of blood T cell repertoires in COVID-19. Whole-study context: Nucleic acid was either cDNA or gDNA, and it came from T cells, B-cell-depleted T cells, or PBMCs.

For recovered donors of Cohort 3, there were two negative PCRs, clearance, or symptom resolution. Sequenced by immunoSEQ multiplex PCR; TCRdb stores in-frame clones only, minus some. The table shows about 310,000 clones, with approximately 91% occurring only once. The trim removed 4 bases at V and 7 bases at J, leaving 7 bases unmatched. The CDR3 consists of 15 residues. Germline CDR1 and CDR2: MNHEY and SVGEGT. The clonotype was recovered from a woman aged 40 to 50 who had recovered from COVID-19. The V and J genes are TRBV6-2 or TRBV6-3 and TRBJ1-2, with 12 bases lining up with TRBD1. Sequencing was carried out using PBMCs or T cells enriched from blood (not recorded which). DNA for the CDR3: TGTGCCAGCAGTTCTTCCGGGACAGGGGGCGTTGGCTACACCTTC. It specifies CASSSSGTGGVGYTF.